At least ten counts were recorded for the clone carrying this T cell receptor (beta chain). This sample was included in a study of quantifying T cell responses using KT2 cells. Study summary: TCR alpha and beta constant-region primers primed reverse transcription of RNA. Estimated efficiency of the T4 ligation step was above 9.5% under optimum conditions.

Each cDNA got a UMI-containing oligo ligated at its 3' end. First-round PCR used roughly 4 cycles and beta primers RC1.1 and RC1.2 covering TRBC1 and TRBC2. Via MiXCR, TCRdb re-called the UMI-ligation and nested PCR reads, giving one row per CDR3 protein. The sample yields around 50,000 distinct CDR3 sequences, roughly 10% seen once. Germline V lookup: CDR1 SGHRS, CDR2 YFSETQ. The ends lost 4 bases at V and 3 bases at J; junction bases unmatched: 13. CDR3 size: 17 residues. The TCR was taken from a human donor. The V gene is TRBV5-1, the J gene TRBJ2-3; 8 positions agree with TRBD2. The sample consisted of PBMCs spiked with cells of the T cell clone KT2. CDR3 amino acids: CASSPVFAGGPTDTQYF. In nucleotides, the CDR3 is TGCGCCAGCAGCCCGGTTTTTGCGGGGGGACCAACAGATACGCAGTATTTT.